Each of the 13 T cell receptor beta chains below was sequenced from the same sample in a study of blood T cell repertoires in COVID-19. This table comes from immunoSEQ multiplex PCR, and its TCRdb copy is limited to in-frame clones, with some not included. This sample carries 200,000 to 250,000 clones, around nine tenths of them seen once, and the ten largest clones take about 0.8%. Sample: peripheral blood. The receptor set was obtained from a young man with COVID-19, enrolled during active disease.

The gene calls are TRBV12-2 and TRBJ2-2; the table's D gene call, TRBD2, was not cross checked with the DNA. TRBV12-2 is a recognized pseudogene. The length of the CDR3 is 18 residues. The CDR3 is CASRLALAGGSGTGELFF. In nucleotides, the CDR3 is TGTGCAAGTCGCTTAGCACTAGCGGGAGGATCTGGCACCGGGGAGCTGTTTTTT.

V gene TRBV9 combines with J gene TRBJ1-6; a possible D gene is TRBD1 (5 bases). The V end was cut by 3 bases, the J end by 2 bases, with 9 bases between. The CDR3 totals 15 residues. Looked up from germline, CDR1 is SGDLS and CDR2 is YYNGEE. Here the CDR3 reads CASSGGTAYNSPLHF. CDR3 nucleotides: TGTGCCAGCAGCGGGGGCACCGCCTATAATTCACCCCTCCACTTT.

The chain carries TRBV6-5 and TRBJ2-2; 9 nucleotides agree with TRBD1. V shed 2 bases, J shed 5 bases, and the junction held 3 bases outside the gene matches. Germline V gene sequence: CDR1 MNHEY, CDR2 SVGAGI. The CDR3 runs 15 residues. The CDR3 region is CASSYNRGPTGELFF. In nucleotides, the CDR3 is TGTGCCAGCAGTTACAACAGGGGGCCTACCGGGGAGCTGTTTTTT.

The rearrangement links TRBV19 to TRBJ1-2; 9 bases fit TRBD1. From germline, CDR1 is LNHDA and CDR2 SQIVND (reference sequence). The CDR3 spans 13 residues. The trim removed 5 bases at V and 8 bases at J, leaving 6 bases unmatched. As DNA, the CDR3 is TGTGCCAGTAGTCCCGGGGACAGGGACGGCTACACCTTC. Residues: CASSPGDRDGYTF.

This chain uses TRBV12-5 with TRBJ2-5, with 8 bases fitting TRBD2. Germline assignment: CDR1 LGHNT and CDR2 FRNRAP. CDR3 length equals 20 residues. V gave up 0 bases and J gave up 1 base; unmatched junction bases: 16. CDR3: CASGLVHITELLAAQETQYF. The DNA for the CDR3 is TGTGCTAGTGGTTTGGTACATATAACAGAGCTACTAGCGGCCCAAGAGACCCAGTACTTC. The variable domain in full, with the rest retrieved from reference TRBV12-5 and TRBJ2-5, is DARVTQTPRHKVTEMGQEVTMRCQPILGHNTVFWYRQTMMQGLELLAYFRNRAPLDDSGMPKDRFSAEMPDATLATLKIQPSEPRDSAVYFCASGLVHITELLAAQETQYFGPGTRLLVL.

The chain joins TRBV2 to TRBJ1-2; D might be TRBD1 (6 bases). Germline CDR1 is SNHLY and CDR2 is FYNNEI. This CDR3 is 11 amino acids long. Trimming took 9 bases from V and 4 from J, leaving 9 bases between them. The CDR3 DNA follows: TGTGCCAGTGGACAGATCTATGGCTACACCTTC. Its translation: CASGQIYGYTF. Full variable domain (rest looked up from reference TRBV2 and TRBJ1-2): EPEVTQTPSHQVTQMGQEVILRCVPISNHLYFYWYRQILGQKVEFLVSFYNNEISEKSEIFDDQFSVERPDGSNFTLKIRSTKLEDSAMYFCASGQIYGYTFGSGTRLTVV.

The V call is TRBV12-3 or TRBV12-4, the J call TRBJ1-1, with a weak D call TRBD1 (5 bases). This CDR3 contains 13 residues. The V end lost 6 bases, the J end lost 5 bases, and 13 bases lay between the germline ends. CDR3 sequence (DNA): TGTGCCAGCAGGACAGACCCGAAGACTGAAGCTTTCTTT. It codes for CASRTDPKTEAFF.

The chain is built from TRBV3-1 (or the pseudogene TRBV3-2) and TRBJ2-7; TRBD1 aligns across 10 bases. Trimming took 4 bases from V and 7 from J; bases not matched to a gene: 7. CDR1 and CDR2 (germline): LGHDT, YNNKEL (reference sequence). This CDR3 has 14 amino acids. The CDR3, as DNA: TGTGCCAGCAGCCCTCCGGGACAGGGGAGAGAGCAGTACTTC. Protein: CASSPPGQGREQYF.

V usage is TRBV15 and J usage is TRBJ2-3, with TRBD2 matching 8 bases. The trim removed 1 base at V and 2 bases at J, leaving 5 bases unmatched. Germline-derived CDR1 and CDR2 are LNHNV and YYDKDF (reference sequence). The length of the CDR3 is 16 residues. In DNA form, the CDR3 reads TGTGCCACCAGCAGAGCGGGGGGGGAGTTCACAGATACGCAGTATTTT. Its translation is CATSRAGGEFTDTQYF.

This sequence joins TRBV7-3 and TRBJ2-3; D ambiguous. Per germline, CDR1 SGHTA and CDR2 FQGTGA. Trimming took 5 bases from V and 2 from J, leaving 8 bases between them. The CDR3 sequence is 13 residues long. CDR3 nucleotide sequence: TGTGCCAGCAGCCCGAGTTCCACAGATACGCAGTATTTT. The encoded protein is CASSPSSTDTQYF.

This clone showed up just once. CDR3 loop: CASSHRTGGYDQPQHF. In DNA, the CDR3 is TGCGCCAGCAGCCATCGGACAGGGGGATATGATCAGCCCCAGCATTTT. The chain has TRBV4-1 and TRBJ1-5, with 10 bases aligning to TRBD1. This CDR3 region has 16 residues. CDR1 is MGHRA and CDR2 is YSYEKL in the germline V gene. V shed 3 bases and J 5 bases; nucleotides not matched to a gene: 7.

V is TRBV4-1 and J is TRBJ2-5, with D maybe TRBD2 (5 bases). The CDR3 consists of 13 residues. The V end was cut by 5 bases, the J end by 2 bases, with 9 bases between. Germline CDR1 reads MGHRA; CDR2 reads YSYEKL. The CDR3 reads CASSVGVQETQYF. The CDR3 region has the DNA TGCGCCAGCAGCGTCGGGGTTCAAGAGACCCAGTACTTC.

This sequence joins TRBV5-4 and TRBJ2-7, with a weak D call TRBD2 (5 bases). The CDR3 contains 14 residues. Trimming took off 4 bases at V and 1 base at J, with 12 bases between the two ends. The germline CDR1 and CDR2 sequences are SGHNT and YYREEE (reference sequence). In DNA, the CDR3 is TGTGCCAGCAGCGTAGAGGGCAGTTCCTACGAGCAGTACTTC. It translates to CASSVEGSSYEQYF.